This T cell receptor beta chain was identified during a study of long-term antiretroviral therapy in people with HIV. Study background: Samples from the earliest time points predate the 2015 immediate-ART recommendation by about a decade.

Remarks on this clone: What it recognizes is unknown.

The study, taken as a whole, reports: Before ART, certain clones expanded, and these dominated the repertoire at all time points. Nothing was known about ART adherence, viral resistance or changes in therapy.

At the survey level, the v3.0 immunoSEQ assay was run. Some clones are missing from TCRdb's copy, which holds only in-frame ones; the method was immunoSEQ multiplex PCR. The table lists roughly 38,000 clones, 80% to 90% of them singletons. This CDR3 has 14 residues. J lost 14 bases, V lost 6 bases, and 14 bases had no gene match. Germline V lookup: CDR1 SEHNR, CDR2 FQNEAQ (reference sequence). Roughly 0.85-11 million cryopreserved PBMC were held in samples before DNA extraction. This TCR derives from a man in his late teens or twenties with HIV. The J gene is TRBJ1-4, the V gene TRBV7-9; 8 bases fit TRBD1. The sample consisted of unsorted PBMCs, taken 0.3 years after starting antiretroviral therapy. The CDR3 loop reads CASSSGQGRDLLFF. CDR3 coding DNA: TGTGCCAGCAGTTCCGGACAGGGCCGGGATCTTCTGTTTTTT.